This T cell receptor (beta chain) was sequenced during a study of Graves' ophthalmopathy and Graves' hyperthyroidism. This clonotype was recorded many times. The CDR3 is 14 amino acids. Germline V gives CDR1 MNHEY, CDR2 SVGAGI. Trimming cost V 2 bases and J 4 bases, with 9 bases left between them. TCR beta CDR3 regions were amplified from RNA transcripts. Following a first-round RT-PCR that used HTBI primers, a second-round multiplex PCR was carried out. TCRdb reprocessed the multiplex PCR reads with MiXCR, giving one entry per CDR3 protein. The table lists about 620,000 distinct CDR3 sequences, about a fifth of them singletons, with approximately 7% in the top ten.

The sequencing input was peripheral blood. The receptor comes from a woman younger than 35 with stable Graves' hyperthyroidism. Some clones in this sample may be carry-over from other donors' samples. The chain combines TRBV6-5 with TRBJ1-3, with a tentative D call TRBD1 (6 bases). CDR3 amino acids: CASSYTGYGNTIYF. CDR3 nucleotides: TGTGCCAGCAGTTACACAGGGTACGGAAACACCATATATTTT.